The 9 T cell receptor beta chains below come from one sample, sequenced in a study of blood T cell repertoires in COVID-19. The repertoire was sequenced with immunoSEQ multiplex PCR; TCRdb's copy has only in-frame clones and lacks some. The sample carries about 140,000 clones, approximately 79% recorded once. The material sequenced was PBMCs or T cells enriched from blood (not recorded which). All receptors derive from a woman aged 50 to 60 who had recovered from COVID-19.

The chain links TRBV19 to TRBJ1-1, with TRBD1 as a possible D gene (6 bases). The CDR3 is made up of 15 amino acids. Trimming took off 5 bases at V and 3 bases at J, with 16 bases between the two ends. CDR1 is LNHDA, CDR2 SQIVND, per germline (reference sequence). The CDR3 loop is CASSPIDRRDTEAFF. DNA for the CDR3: TGTGCCAGTAGTCCAATTGACAGGCGGGACACTGAAGCTTTCTTT.

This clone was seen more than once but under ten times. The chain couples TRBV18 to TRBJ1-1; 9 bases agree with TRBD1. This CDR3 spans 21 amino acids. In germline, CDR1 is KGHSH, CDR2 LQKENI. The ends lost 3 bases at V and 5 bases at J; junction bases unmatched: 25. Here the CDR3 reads CASSPLKSGTGRIGRGTEAFF. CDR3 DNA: TGTGCCAGCTCACCCCTAAAATCCGGGACAGGGAGGATTGGTAGGGGAACTGAAGCTTTCTTT. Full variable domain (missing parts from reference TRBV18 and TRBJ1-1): NAGVMQNPRHLVRRRGQEARLRCSPMKGHSHVYWYRQLPEEGLKFMVYLQKENIIDESGMPKERFSAEFPKEGPSILRIQQVVRGDSAAYFCASSPLKSGTGRIGRGTEAFFGQGTRLTVV.

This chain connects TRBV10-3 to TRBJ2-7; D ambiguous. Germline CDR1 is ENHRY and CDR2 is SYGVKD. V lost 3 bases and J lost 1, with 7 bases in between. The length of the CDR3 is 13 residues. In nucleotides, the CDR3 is TGTGCCATCAGTGAATCAGTTTCCTACGAGCAGTACTTC. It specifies CAISESVSYEQYF.

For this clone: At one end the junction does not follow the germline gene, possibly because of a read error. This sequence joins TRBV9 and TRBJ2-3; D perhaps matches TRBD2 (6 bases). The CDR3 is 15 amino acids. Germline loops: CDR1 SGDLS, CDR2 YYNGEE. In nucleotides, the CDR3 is TGTGCCAGCAGCGTAATCGGGGGTAACACAGATATGCAGTATTTT. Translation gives CASSVIGGNTDMQYF.

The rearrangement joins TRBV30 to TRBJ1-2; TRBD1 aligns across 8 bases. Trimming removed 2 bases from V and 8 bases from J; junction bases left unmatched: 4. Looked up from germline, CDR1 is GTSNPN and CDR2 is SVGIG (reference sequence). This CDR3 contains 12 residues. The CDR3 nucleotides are TGTGCCTGGAGTAAGACAGGGGTCGGCTACACCTTC. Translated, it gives CAWSKTGVGYTF.

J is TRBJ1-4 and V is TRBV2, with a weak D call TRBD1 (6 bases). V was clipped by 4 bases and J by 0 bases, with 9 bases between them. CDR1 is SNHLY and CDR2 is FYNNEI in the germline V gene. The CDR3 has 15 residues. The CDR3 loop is CASSAQGSTNEKLFF. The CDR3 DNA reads TGTGCCAGCAGTGCTCAGGGGTCAACTAATGAAAAACTGTTTTTT.

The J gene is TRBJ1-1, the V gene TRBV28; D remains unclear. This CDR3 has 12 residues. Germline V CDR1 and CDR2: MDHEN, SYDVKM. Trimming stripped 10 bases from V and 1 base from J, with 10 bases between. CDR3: CATLFGNTEAFF. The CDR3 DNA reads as TGTGCCACTTTGTTCGGGAACACTGAAGCTTTCTTT.

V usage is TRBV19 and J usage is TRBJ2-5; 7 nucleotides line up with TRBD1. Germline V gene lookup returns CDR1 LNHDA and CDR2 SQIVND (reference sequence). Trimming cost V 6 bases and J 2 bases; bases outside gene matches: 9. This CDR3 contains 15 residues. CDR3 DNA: TGTGCCAGTAGGGAAGGGGGCACCGCACAAGAGACCCAGTACTTC. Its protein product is CASREGGTAQETQYF. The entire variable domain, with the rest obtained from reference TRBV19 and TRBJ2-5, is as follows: DGGITQSPKYLFRKEGQNVTLSCEQNLNHDAMYWYRQDPGQGLRLIYYSQIVNDFQKGDIAEGYSVSREKKESFPLTVTSAQKNPTAFYLCASREGGTAQETQYFGPGTRLLVL.

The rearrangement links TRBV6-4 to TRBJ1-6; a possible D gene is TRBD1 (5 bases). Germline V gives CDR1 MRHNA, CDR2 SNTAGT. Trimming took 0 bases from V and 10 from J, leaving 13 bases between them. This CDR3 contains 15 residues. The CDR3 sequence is CASSDSEGQGSPLHF. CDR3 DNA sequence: TGTGCCAGCAGTGACTCGGAGGGGCAGGGATCACCCCTCCACTTT.